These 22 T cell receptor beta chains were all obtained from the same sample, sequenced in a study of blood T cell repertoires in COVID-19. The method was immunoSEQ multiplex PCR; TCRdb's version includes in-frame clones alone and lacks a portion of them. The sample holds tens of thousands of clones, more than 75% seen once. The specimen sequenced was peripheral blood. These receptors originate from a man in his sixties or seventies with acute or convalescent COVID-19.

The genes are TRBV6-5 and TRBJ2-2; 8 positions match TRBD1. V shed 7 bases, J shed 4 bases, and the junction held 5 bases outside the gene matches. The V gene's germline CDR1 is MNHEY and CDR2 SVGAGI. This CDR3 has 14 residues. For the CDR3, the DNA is TGTGCCAGCACCCCCACAGGGGGCACCGGGGAGCTGTTTTTT. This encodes CASTPTGGTGELFF.

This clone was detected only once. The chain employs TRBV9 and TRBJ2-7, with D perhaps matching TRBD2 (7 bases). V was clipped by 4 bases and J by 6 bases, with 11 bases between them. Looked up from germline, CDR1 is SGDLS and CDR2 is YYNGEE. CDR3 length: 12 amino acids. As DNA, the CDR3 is TGTGCCAGCAGCCTGGGGGGGCCCGAGCAGTACGTC. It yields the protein CASSLGGPEQYV.

The CDR3 bases are TGTGCCAGCAGTTTAGTCAGGGCCCCTAGCACAGATACGCAGTATTTT. Translated: CASSLVRAPSTDTQYF. The chain joins TRBV27 to TRBJ2-3, with D possibly matching TRBD1 (5 bases). This CDR3 contains 16 residues. Between the trimmed V and J ends, which lost 2 bases and 0 bases, there was a span of 12 bases. Germline lookup yields CDR1 MNHEY and CDR2 SMNVEV (reference sequence).

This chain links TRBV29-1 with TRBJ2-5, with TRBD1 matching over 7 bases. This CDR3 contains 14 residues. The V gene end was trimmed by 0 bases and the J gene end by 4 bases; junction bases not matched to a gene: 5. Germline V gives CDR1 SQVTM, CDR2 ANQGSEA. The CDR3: CSVEDRGSGETQYF. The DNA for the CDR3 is TGCAGCGTTGAAGACAGGGGGAGCGGAGAGACCCAGTACTTC.

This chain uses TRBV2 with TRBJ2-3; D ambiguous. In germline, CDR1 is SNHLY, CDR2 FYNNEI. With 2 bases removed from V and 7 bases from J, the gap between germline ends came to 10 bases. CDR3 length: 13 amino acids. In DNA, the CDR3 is TGTGCCAGCAGTGAACCCTCCTTTAATACGCAGTATTTT. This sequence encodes CASSEPSFNTQYF.

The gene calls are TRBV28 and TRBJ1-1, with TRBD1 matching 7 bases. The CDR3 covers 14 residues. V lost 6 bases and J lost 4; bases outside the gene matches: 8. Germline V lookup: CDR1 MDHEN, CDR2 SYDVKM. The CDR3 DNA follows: TGTGCCAGCAGAACGGGACAGTCGATCACTGAAGCTTTCTTT. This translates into CASRTGQSITEAFF.

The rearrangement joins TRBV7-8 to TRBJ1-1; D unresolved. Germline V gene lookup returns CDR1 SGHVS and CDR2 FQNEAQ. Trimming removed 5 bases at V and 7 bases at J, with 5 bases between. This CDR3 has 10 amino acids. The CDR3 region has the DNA TGTGCCAGCAGCACAGTTGAAGCTTTCTTT. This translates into CASSTVEAFF.

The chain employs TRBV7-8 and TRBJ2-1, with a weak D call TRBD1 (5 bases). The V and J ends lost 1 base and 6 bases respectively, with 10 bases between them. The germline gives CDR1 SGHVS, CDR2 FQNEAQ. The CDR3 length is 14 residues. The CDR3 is CASSLGGRTNEQFF. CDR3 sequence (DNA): TGTGCCAGCAGCTTAGGGGGCAGAACCAATGAGCAGTTCTTC.

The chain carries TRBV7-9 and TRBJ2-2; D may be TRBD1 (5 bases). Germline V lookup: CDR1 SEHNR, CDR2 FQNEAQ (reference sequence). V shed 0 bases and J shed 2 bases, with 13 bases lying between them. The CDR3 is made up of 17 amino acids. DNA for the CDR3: TGTGCCAGCAGCTTAGCGAGTTCAGGGCAAAACACCGGGGAGCTGTTTTTT. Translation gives CASSLASSGQNTGELFF.

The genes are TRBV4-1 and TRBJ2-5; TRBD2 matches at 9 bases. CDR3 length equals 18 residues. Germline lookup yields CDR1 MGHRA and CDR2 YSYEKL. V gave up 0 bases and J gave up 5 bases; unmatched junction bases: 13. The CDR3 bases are TGCGCCAGCAGCCAAGAAGGACCCCAAGCGGGGGGATGGGAGACCCAGTACTTC. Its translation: CASSQEGPQAGGWETQYF.

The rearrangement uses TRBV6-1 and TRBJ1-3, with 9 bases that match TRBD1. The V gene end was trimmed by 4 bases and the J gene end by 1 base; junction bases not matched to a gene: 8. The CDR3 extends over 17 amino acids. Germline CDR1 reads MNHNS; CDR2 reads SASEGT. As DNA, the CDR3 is TGTGCCAGCAGTGTGGTGACAGGGGGTCGATCTGGAAACACCATATATTTT. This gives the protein CASSVVTGGRSGNTIYF.

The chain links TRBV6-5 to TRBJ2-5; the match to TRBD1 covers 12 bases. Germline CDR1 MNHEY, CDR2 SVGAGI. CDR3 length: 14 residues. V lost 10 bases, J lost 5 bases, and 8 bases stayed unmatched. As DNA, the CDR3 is TGTGCCACTGGGGACAGGGGGCGATCGGAGACCCAGTACTTC. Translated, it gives CATGDRGRSETQYF.

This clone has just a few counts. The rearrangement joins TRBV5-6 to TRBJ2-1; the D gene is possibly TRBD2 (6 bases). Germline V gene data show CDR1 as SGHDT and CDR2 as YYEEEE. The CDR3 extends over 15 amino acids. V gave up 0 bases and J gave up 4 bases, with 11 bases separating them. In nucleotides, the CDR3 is TGTGCCAGCAGCTTGGTTACTAGCCTTTACAATGAGCAGTTCTTC. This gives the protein CASSLVTSLYNEQFF.

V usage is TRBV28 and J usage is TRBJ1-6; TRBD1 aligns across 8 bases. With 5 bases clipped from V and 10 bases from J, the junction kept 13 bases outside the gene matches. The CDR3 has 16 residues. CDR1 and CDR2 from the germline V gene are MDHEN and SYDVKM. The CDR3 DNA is TGTGCCAGCAGTGTAACCCGAGGACAGGGTAACTCACCCCTCCACTTT. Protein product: CASSVTRGQGNSPLHF.

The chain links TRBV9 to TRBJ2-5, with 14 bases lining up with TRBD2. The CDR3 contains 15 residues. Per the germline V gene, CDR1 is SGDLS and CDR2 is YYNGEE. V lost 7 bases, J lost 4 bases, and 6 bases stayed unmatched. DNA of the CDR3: TGTGCCAGCGGACTAGCGGGAGGCATCGGAGAGACCCAGTACTTC. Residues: CASGLAGGIGETQYF.

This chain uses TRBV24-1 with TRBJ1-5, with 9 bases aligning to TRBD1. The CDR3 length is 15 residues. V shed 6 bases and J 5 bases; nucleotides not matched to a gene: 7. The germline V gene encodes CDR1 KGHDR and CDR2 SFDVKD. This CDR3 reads CATSPQGATYQPQHF. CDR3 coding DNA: TGTGCCACCAGTCCACAGGGGGCAACCTATCAGCCCCAGCATTTT.

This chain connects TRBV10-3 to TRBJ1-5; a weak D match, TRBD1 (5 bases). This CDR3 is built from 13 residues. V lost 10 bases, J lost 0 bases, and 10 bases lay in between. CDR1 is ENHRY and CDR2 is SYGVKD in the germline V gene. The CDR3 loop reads CATGGASNQPQHF. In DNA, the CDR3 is TGTGCCACAGGTGGGGCTAGCAATCAGCCCCAGCATTTT.

The CDR3 reads CASSLEGLYTEAFF. The CDR3 DNA is TGTGCCAGCAGTTTAGAGGGACTTTACACTGAAGCTTTCTTT. The rearrangement links TRBV28 to TRBJ1-1; possibly TRBD1 for D (5 bases). Germline V lookup: CDR1 MDHEN, CDR2 SYDVKM. V was clipped by 2 bases and J by 3 bases, with 10 bases between them. The CDR3 contains 14 residues.

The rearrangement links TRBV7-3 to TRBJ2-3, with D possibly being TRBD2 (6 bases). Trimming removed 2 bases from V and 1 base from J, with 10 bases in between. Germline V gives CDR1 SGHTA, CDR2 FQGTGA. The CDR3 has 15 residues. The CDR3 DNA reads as TGTGCCAGCAGCTTACTTCCGGGGGGCACAGATACGCAGTATTTT. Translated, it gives CASSLLPGGTDTQYF.

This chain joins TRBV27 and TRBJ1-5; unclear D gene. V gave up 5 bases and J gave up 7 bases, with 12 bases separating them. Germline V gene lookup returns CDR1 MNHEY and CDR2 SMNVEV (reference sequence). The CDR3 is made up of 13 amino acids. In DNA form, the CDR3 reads TGTGCCAGCAGTAACGGAGTCGACCAGCCCCAGCATTTT. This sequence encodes CASSNGVDQPQHF.

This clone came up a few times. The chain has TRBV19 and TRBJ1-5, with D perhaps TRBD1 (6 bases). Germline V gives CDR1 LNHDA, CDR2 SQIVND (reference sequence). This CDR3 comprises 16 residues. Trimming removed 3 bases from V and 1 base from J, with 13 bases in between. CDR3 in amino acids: CASSMHRDTSNQPQHF. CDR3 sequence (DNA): TGTGCCAGTAGTATGCACCGGGACACCAGCAATCAGCCCCAGCATTTT.

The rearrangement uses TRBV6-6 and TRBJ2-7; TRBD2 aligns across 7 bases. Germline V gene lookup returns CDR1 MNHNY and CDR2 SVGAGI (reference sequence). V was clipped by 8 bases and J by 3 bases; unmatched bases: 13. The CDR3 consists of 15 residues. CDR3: CASGNGGAGDYEQYV. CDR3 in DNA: TGTGCCAGCGGCAACGGTGGGGCGGGAGACTACGAGCAGTACGTC.